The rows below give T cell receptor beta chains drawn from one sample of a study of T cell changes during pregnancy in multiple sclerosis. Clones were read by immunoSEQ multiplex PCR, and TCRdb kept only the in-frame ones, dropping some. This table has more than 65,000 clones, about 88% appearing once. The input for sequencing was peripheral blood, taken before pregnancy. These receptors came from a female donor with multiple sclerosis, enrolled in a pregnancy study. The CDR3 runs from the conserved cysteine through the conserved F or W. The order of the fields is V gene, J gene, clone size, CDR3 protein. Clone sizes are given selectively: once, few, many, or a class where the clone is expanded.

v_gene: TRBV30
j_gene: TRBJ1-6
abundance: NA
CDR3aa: CAWSVRRGQSPLHF

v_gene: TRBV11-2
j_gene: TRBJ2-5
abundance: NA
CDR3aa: CASRLDTKTQYF

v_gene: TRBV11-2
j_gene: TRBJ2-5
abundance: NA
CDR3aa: CASSFGNQETQYF

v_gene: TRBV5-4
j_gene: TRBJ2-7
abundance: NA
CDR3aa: CASRAGLAGSSYEQYF

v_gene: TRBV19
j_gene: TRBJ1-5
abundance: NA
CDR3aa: CASSNSAGGLNQPQHF

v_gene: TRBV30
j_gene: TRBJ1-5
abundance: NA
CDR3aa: CAWSLSTGDQPQHF

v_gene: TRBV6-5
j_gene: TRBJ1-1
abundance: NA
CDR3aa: CASSGFRGTQAFF

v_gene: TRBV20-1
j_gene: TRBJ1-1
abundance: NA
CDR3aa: CSAPSGTRTFF

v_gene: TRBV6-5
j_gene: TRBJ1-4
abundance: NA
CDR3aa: CASSPPGQGFEKLFF

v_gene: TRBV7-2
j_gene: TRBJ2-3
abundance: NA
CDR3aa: CASSLGLAGDTQYF

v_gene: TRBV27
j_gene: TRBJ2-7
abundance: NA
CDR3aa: CASSWGQGVSYEQYF

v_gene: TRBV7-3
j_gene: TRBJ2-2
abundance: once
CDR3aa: CASSLSGQPTGELFF

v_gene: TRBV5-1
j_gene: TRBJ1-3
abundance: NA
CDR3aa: CASSLAGDSGNTIYF

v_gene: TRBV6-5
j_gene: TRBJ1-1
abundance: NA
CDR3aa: CASGDRGRINTEAFF

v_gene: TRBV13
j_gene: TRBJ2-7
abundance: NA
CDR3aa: CASSLLSGQGSEQYF

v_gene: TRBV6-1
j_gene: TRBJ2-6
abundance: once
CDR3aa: CASSAEGSGANVLTF

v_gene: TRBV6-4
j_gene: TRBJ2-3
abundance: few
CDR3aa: CASSDRSGGDTDTQYF

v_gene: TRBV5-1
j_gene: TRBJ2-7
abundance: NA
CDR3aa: CASSLGLAAGRVSYEQYF

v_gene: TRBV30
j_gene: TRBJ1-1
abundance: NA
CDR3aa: CAWSVLGQGADRNTEAFF

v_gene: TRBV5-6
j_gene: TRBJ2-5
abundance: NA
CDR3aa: CASSPRRTGGRETQYF

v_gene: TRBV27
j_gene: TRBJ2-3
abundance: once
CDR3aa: CASSLYLQGADTQYF

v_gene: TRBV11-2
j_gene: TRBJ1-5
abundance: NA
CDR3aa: CASSLGAGTGNQPQHF

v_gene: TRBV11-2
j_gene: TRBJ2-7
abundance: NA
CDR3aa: CASSSRGQGSLFYEQYF

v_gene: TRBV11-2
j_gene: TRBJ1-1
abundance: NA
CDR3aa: CASSPRQIMNTEAFF

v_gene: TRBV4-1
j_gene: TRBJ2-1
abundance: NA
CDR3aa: CASSQDISGSSYNEQFF

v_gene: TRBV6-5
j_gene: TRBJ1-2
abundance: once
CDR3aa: CASSYSREVNYGYTF

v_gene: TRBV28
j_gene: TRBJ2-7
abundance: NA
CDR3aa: CASSFASGSIGYEQYF

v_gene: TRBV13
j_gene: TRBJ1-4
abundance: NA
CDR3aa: CASSRTIQGENEKLFF

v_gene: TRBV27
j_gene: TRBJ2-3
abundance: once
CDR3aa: CASRRWSGSTDTQYF

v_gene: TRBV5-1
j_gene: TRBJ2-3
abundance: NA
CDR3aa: CASSLGSGSTDTQYF

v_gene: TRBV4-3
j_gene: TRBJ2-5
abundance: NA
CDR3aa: CASSQNGETQYF

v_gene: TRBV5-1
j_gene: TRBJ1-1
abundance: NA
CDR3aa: CASSFQGNPEAFF

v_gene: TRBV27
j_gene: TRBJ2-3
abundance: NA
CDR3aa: CASSWGGQLCTDTQYF

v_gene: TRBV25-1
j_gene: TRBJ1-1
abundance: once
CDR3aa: CASNPSPRGHMNTEAFF

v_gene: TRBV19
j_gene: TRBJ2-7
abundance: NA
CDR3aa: CASSETGDGYYEQYF

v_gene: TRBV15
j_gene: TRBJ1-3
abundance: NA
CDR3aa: CATSAQTGDGNTIYF

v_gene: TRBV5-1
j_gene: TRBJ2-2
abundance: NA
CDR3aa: CASSLGSAGAEELFF

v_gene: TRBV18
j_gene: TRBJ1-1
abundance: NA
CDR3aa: CASSLSRGKSNTEAFF

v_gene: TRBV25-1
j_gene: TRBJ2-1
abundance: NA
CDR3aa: CASAPFSGGYNEQFF

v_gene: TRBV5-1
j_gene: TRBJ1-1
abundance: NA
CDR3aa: CASSLDRATEAFF

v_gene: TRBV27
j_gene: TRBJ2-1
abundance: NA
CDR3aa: CASRIGTATYNEQFF

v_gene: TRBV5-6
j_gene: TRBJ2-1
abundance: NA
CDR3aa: CASSLVLLSNEQFF

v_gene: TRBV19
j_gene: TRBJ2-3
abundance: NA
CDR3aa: CASSIEPPGLAGSTDTQYF

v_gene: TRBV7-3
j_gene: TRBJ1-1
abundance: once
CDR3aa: CASSSGQNTEAFF

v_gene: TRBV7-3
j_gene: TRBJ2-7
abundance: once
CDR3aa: CASSPGLAGYEQYF

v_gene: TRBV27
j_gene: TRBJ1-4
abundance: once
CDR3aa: CASRDSFATNEKLFF

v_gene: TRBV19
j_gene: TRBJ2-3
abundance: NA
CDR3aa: CASSRWLVPPNTQYF

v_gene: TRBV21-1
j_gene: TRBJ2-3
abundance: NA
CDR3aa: CASTGLADRTDTQYF

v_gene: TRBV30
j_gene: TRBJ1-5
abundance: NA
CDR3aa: CAWSGQGGTPQHF

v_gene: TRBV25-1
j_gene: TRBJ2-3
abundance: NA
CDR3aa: CASSPGLYFSTDTQYF

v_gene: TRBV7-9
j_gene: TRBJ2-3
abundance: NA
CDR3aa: CASSSRTGDGTDTQYF

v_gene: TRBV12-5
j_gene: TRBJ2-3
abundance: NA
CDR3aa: CASGLPTSTDTQYF